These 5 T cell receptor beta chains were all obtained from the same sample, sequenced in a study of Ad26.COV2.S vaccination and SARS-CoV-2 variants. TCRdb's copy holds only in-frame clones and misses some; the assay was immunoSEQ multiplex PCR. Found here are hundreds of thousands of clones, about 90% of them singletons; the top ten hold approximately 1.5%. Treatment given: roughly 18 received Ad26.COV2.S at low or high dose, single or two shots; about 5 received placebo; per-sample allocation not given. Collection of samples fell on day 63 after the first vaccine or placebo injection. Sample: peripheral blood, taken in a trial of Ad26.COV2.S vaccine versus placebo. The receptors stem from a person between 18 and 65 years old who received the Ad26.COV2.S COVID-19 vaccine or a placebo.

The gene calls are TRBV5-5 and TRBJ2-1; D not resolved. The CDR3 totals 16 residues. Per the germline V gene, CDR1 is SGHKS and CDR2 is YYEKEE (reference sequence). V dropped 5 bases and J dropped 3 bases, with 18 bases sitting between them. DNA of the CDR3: TGTGCCAGCAGACGAATTAGGGTTGTAAGCTACAATGAGCAGTTCTTC. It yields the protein CASRRIRVVSYNEQFF.

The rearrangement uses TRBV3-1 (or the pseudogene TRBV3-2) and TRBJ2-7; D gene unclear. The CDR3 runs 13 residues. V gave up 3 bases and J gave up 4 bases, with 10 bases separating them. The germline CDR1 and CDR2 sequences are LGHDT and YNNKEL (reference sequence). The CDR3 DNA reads TGTGCCAGCAGCCACCATATGGGGTACGAGCAGTACTTC. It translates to CASSHHMGYEQYF.

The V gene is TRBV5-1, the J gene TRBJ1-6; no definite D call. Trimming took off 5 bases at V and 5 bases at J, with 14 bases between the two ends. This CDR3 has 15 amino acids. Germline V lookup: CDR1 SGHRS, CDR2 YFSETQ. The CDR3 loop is CASSSDRLNNSPLHF. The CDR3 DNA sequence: TGCGCCAGCAGTTCGGACCGATTGAATAATTCACCCCTCCACTTT. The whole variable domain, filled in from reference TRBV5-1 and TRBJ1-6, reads KAGVTQTPRYLIKTRGQQVTLSCSPISGHRSVSWYQQTPGQGLQFLFEYFSETQRNKGNFPGRFSGRQFSNSRSEMNVSTLELGDSALYLCASSSDRLNNSPLHFGNGTRLTVT.

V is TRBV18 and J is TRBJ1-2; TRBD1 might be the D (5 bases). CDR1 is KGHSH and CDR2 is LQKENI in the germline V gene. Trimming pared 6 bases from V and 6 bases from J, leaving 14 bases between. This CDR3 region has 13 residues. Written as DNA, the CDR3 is TGTGCCAGCTCCCGGGGGACGGGGGATGGCTACACCTTC. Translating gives CASSRGTGDGYTF.

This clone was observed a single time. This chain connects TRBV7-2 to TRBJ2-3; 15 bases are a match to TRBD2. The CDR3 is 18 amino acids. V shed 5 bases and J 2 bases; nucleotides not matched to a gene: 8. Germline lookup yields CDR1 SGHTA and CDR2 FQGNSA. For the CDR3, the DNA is TGTGCCAGCAGCCTCTGGACTAGCGGGAGGGCCTCCACAGATACGCAGTATTTT. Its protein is CASSLWTSGRASTDTQYF.